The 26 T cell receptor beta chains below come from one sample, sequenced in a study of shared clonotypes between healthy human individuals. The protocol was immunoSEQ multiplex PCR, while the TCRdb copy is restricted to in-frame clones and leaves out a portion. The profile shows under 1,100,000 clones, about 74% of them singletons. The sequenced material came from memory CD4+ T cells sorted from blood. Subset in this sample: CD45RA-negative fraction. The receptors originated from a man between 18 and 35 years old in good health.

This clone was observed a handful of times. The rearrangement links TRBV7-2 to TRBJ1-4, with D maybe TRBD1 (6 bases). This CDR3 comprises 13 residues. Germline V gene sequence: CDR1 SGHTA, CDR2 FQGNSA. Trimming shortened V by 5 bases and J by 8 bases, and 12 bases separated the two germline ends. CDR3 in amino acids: CASSQWTAEKLFF. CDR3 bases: TGTGCCAGCAGCCAGTGGACAGCCGAAAAACTGTTTTTT.

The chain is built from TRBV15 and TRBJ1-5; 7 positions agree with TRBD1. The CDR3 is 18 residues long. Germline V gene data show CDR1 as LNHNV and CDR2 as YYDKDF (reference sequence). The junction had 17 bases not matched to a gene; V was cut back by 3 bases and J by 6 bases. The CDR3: CATSSSRQGRGSSQPQHF. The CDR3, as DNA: TGTGCCACCAGCAGTTCGAGACAGGGAAGGGGTTCATCTCAGCCCCAGCATTTT.

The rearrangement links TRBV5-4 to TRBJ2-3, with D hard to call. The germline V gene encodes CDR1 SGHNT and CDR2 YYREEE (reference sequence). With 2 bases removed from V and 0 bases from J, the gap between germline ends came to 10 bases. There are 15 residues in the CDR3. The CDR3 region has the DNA TGTGCCAGCAGCTTAAAGGCCTCTAGCACAGATACGCAGTATTTT. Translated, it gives CASSLKASSTDTQYF.

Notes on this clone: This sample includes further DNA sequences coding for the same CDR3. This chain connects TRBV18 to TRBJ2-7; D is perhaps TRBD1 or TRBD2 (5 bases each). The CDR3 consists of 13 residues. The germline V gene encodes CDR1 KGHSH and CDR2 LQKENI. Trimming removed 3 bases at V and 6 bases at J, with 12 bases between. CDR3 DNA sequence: TGTGCCAGCTCACCCCGAGGGGTAGGCGAGCAGTACTTC. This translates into CASSPRGVGEQYF.

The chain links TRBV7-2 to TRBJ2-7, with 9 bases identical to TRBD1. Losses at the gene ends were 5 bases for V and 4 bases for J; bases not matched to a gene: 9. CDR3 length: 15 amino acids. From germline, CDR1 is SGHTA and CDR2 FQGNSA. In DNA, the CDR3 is TGTGCCAGCAGCGCCAGGGACAGGGATTCGTACGAGCAGTACTTC. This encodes CASSARDRDSYEQYF. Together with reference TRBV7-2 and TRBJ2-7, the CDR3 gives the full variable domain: GAGVSQSPSNKVTEKGKDVELRCDPISGHTALYWYRQSLGQGLEFLIYFQGNSAPDKSGLPSDRFSAERTGGSVSTLTIQRTQQEDSAVYLCASSARDRDSYEQYFGPGTRLTVT.

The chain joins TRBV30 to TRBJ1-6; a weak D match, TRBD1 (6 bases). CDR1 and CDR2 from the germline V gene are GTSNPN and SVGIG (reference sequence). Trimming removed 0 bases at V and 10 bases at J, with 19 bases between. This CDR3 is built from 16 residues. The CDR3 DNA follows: TGTGCCTGGAGTGTACAGGGCAGGGAGGTAGGATCACCCCTCCACTTT. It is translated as CAWSVQGREVGSPLHF.

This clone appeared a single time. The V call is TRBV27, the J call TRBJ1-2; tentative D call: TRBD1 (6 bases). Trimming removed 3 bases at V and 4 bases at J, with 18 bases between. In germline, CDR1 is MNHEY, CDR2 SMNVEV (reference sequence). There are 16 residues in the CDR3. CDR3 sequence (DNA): TGTGCCAGCAGTTTTGGCCCCCTCCGGGACACCTATGGCTACACCTTC. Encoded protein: CASSFGPLRDTYGYTF.

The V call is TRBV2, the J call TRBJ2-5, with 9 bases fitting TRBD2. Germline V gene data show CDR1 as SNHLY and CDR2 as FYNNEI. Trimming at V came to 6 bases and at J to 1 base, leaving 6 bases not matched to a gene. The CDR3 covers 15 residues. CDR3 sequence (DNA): TGTGCCAGCAGCCCCGGGACTAGCCTCCAAGAGACCCAGTACTTC. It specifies CASSPGTSLQETQYF.

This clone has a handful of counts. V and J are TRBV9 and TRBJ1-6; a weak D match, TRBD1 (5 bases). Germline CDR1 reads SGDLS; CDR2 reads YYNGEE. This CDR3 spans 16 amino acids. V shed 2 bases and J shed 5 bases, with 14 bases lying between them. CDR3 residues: CASSVALGGNNSPLHF. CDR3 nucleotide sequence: TGTGCCAGCAGCGTGGCCCTGGGGGGTAATAATTCACCCCTCCACTTT.

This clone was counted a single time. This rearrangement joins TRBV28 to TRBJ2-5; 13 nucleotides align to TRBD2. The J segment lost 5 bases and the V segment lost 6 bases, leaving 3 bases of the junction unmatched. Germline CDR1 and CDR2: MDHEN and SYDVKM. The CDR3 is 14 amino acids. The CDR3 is CASSLTSGGETQYF. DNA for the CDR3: TGTGCCAGCAGCCTGACTAGCGGGGGGGAGACCCAGTACTTC.

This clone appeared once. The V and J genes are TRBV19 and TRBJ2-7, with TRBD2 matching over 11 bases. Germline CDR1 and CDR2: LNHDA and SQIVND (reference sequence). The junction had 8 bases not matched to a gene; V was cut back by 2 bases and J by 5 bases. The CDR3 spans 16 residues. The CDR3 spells CASSIQTSGSLHEQYF. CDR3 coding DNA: TGTGCCAGTAGTATACAAACTAGCGGGAGTCTACACGAGCAGTACTTC.

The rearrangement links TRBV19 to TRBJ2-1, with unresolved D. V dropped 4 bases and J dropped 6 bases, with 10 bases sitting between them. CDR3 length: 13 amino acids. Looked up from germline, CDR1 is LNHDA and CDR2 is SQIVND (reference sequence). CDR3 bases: TGTGCCAGTAGTACCAGGCTTGTCAATGAGCAGTTCTTC. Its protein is CASSTRLVNEQFF.

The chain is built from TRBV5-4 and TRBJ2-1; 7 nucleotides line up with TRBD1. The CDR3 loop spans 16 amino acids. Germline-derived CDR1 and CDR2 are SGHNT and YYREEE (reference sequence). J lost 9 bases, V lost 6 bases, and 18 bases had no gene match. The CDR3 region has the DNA TGTGCCAGCACTGTACAGACAGGGTCGGGGACAAGTGAGCAGTTCTTC. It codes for CASTVQTGSGTSEQFF.

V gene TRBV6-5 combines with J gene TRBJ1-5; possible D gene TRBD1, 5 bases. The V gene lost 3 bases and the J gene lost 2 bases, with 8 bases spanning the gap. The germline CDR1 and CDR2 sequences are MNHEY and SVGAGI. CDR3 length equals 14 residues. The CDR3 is CASSYRGGNQPQHF. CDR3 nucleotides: TGTGCCAGCAGTTATAGAGGGGGCAATCAGCCCCAGCATTTT.

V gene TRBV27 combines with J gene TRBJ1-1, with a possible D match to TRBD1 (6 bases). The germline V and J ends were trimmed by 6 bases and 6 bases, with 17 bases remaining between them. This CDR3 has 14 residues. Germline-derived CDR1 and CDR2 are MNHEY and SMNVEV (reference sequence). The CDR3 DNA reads TGTGCCAGCAGGGGATATCGGGGGGCCCCTGAAGCTTTCTTT. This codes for CASRGYRGAPEAFF.

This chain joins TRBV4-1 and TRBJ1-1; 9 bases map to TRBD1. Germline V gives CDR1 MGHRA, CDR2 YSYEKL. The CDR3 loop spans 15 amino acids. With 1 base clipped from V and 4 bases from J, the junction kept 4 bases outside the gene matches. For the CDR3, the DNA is TGCGCCAGCAGCCAAGGGGACAGGGTCTCCACTGAAGCTTTCTTT. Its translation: CASSQGDRVSTEAFF.

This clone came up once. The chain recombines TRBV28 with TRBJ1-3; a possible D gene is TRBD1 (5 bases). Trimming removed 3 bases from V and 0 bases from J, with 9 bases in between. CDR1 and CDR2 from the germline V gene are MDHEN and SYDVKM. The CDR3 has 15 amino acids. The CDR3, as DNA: TGTGCCAGCAGTTTCGGGACCCTCTCTGGAAACACCATATATTTT. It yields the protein CASSFGTLSGNTIYF.

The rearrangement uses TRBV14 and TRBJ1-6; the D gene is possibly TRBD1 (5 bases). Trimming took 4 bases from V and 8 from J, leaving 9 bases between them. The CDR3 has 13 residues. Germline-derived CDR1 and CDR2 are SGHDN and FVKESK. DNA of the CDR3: TGTGCCAGCAGCCCGGGACCCTATTCACCCCTCCACTTT. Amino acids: CASSPGPYSPLHF.

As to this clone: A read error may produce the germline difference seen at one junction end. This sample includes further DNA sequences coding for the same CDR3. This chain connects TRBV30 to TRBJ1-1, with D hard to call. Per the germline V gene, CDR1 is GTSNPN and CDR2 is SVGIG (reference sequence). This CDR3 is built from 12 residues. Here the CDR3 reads CAWRPGETEAFF. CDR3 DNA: TGTGCCTGGAGGCCCGGGGAGACTGAAGCCTTCTTT.

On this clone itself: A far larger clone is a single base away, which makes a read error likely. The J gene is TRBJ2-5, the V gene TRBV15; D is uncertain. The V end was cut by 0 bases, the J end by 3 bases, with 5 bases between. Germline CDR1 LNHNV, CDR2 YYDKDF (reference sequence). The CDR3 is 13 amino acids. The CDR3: CATSRDQKETQYF. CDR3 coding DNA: TGTGCCACCAGCAGAGATCAGAAAGAGACCCAGTACTTC.

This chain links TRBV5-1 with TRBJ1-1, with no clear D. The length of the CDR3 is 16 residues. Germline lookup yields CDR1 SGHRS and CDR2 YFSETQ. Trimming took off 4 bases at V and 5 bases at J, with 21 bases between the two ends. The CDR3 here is CASSHTPSGMGTEAFF. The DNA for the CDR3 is TGCGCCAGCAGCCACACCCCGAGCGGGATGGGGACTGAAGCTTTCTTT.

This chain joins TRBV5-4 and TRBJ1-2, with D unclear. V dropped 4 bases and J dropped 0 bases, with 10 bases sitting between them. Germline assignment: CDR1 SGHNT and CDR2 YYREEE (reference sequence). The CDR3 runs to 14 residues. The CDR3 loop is CASSPAGANYGYTF. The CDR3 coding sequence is TGTGCCAGCAGCCCCGCGGGAGCTAACTATGGCTACACCTTC.

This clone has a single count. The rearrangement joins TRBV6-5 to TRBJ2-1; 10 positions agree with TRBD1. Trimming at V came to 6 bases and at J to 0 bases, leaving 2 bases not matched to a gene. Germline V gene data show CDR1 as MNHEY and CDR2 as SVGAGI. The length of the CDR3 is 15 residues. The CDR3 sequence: CASRGDRGSYNEQFF. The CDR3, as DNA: TGTGCCAGCAGAGGGGACAGGGGCTCCTACAATGAGCAGTTCTTC.

The CDR3 DNA sequence: TGTGCCAGCAGCTTAGGTCCCGTGGCCGGGAGGACTATAAATGAGCAGTTCTTC. The encoded protein is CASSLGPVAGRTINEQFF. The J gene is TRBJ2-1, the V gene TRBV7-2, with 7 bases matching TRBD2. This CDR3 is built from 18 residues. The germline V gene has CDR1 SGHTA and CDR2 FQGNSA. V trimming: 1 base; J trimming: 7 bases; junction bases outside the gene matches: 16.

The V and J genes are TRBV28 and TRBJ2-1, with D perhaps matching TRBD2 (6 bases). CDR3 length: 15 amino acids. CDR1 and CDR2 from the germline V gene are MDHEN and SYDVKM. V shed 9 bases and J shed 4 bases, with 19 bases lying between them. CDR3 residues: CASSPGGGAYNEQFF. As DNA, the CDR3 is TGTGCCAGTAGCCCAGGAGGAGGGGCATACAATGAGCAGTTCTTC.

For the CDR3, the DNA is TGTGCCGCCAATCCGCGGGGAAATTCACCCCTCCACTTT. Translated, it gives CAANPRGNSPLHF. V usage is TRBV28 and J usage is TRBJ1-6; D is undetermined. CDR1 and CDR2 from the germline V gene are MDHEN and SYDVKM. The V gene lost 11 bases and the J gene lost 7 bases, with 15 bases spanning the gap. The CDR3 runs 13 residues.